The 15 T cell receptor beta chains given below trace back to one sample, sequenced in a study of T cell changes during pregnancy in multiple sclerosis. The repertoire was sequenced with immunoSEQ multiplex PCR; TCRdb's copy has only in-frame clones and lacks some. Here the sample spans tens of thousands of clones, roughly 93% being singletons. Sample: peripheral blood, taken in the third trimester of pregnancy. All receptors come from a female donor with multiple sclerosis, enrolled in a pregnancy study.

The CDR3, as DNA: TGCGCCAGCAGCGACCCGGGACTAGCTTGGGGAAGCTCCTACAATGAGCAGTTCTTC. It translates to CASSDPGLAWGSSYNEQFF. The chain is built from TRBV5-1 and TRBJ2-1, with 9 bases fitting TRBD2. Trimming cost V 4 bases and J 0 bases; bases outside gene matches: 14. Germline loops: CDR1 SGHRS, CDR2 YFSETQ. This CDR3 has 19 residues.

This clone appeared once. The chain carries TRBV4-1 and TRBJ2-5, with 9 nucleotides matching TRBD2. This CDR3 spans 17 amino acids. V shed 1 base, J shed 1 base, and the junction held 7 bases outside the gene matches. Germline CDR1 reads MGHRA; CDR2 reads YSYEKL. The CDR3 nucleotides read TGCGCCAGCAGCCAAGCCCCTAGCGGGGCCCTCCAAGAGACCCAGTACTTC. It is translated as CASSQAPSGALQETQYF.

The CDR3 region is CASSSLAGGSYEQYF. The CDR3 DNA reads TGTGCCAGCAGCTCGCTCGCGGGAGGCTCCTACGAGCAGTACTTC. V is TRBV7-8 and J is TRBJ2-7; 8 positions agree with TRBD2. This CDR3 region has 15 residues. V dropped 4 bases and J dropped 0; count of bases not matched to a gene: 5. Germline CDR1 and CDR2: SGHVS and FQNEAQ. Full variable domain (missing parts from reference TRBV7-8 and TRBJ2-7): GAGVSQSPRYKVAKRGQDVALRCDPISGHVSLFWYQQALGQGPEFLTYFQNEAQLDKSGLPSDRFFAERPEGSVSTLKIQRTQQEDSAVYLCASSSLAGGSYEQYFGPGTRLTVT.

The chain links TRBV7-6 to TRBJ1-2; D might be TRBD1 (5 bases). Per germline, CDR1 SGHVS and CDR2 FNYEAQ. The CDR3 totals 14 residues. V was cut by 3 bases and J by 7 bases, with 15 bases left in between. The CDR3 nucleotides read TGTGCCAGCAGCTTGTCGGCAGGGCGAGGTGGCTACACCTTC. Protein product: CASSLSAGRGGYTF.

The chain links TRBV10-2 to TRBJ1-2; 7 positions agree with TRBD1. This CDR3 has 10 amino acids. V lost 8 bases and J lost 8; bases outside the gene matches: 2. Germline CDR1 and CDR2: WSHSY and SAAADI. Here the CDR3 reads CASRDSGYTF. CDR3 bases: TGCGCCAGCCGGGACAGCGGCTACACCTTC.

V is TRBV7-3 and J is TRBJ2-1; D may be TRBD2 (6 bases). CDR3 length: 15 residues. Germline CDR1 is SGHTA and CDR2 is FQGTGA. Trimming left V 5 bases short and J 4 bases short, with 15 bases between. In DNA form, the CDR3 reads TGTGCCAGCAGCCTTGCCGGGGGAACTTACAATGAGCAGTTCTTC. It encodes CASSLAGGTYNEQFF.

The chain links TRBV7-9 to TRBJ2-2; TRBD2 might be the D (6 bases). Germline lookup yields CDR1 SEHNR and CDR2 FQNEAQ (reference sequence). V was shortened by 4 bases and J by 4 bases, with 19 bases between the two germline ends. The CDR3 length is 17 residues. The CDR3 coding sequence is TGTGCCAGCAGCTCCCGACGGGAGAAAAGGATCACCGGGGAGCTGTTTTTT. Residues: CASSSRREKRITGELFF.

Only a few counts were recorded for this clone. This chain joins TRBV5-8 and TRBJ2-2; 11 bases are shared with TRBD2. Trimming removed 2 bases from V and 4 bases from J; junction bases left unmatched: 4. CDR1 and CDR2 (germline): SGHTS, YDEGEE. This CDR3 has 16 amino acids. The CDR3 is CASSFSSGRTTGELFF. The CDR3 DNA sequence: TGTGCCAGCAGCTTCTCTAGCGGGAGGACCACCGGGGAGCTGTTTTTT.

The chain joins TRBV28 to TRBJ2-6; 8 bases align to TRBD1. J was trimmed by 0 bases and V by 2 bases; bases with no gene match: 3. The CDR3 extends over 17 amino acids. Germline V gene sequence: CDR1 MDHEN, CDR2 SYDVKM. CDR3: CASSLGTGNSGANVLTF. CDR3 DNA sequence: TGTGCCAGCAGTTTAGGGACAGGCAACTCTGGGGCCAACGTCCTGACTTTC.

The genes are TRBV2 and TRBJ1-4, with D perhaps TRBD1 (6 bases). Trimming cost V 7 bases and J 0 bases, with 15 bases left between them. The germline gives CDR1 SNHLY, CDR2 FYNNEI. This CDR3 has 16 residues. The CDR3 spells CASNDRGGATNEKLFF. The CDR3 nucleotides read TGTGCCAGCAACGATAGGGGGGGAGCAACTAATGAAAAACTGTTTTTT.

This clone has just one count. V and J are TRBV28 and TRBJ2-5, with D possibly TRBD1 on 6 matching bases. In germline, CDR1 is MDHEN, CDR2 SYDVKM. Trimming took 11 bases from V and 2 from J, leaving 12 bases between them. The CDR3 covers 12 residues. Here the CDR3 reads CAGSTGQETQYF. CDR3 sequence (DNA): TGTGCCGGTTCGACAGGACAAGAGACCCAGTACTTC.

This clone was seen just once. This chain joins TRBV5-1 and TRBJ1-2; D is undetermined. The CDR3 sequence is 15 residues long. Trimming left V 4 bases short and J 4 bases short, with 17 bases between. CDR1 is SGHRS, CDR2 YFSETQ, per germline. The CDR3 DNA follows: TGCGCCAGCAGCCAAACACGTCTCAGCGGCTATGGCTACACCTTC. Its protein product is CASSQTRLSGYGYTF. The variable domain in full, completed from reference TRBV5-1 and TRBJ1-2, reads KAGVTQTPRYLIKTRGQQVTLSCSPISGHRSVSWYQQTPGQGLQFLFEYFSETQRNKGNFPGRFSGRQFSNSRSEMNVSTLELGDSALYLCASSQTRLSGYGYTFGSGTRLTVV.

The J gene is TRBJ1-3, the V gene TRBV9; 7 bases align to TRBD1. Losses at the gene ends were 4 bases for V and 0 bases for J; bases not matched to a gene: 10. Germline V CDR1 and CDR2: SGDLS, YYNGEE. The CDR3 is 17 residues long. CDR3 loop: CASSSVGQRISGNTIYF. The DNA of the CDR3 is TGTGCCAGCAGCTCAGTGGGACAGAGAATCTCTGGAAACACCATATATTTT. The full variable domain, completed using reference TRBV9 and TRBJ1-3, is DSGVTQTPKHLITATGQRVTLRCSPRSGDLSVYWYQQSLDQGLQFLIQYYNGEERAKGNILERFSAQQFPDLHSELNLSSLELGDSALYFCASSSVGQRISGNTIYFGEGSWLTVV.

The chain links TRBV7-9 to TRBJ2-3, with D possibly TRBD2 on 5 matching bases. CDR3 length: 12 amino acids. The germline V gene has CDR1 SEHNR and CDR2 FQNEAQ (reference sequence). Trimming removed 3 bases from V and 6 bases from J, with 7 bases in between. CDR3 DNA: TGTGCCAGCAGCTTCTTAGCGGATACGCAGTATTTT. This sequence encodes CASSFLADTQYF.

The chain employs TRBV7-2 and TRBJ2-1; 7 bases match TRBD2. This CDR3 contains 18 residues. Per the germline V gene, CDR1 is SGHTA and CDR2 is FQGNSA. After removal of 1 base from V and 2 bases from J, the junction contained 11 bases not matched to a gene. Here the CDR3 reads CASSLEGSSGLTYNEQFF. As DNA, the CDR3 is TGTGCCAGCAGCTTAGAGGGGTCTAGCGGCCTTACCTACAATGAGCAGTTCTTC.